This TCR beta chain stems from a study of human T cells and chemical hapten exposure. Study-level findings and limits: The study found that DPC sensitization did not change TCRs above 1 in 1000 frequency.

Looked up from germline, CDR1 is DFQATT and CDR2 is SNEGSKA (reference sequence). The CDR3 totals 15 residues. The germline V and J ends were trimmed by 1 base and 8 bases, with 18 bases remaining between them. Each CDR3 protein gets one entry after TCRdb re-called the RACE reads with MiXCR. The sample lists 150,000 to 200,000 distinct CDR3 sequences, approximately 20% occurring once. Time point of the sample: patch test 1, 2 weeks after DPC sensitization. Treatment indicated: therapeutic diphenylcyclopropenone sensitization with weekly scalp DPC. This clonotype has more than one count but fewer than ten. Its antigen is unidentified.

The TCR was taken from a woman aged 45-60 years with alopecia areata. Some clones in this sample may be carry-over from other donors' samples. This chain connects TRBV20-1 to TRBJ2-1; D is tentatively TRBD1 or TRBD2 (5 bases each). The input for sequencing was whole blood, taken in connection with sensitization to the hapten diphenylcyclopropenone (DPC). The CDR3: CSARVPSGWGYEQFF. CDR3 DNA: TGCAGTGCTAGAGTCCCCAGCGGATGGGGCTATGAGCAGTTCTTC.